This TCR beta chain came from a study of T-cell memory formation after mild COVID-19. The study, taken as a whole, reports: Nothing confirmed that second-wave clones peaking on day 37 were specific for SARS-CoV-2. CM and EM subsets held most contracting CD4+ clones; EMRA held CD8+ ones. Clones contracting over day 15 to 85 were CD4/CD8 balanced, with later expanders leaning CD4+.

Concerning this clonotype: Its antigen is still unknown.

TCR alpha and TCR beta cDNA libraries with sample barcodes and UMIs came from 5'RACE using constant-segment primers. MiXCR, applied by TCRdb to the 5' RACE reads, yields one record per CDR3 protein. This sample carries 300,000 to 400,000 distinct CDR3 sequences, 15% to 20% of them seen once, and the ten largest clones take 20% to 25%. Sequencing was carried out using PBMCs or a T cell subset sorted from them (not recorded which). This TCR was sampled from a man aged 18 to 35 who had mild COVID-19 (a few samples of this study predate the infection). Cell type and time point are not known.

Written as DNA, the CDR3 is TGTGCCAGCAGTGAGGGTCTTGGCAGGGATGCGTTCTTC. The encoded protein is CASSEGLGRDAFF. The J gene is TRBJ2-1, the V gene TRBV6-1, with D tentatively TRBD1 (5 bases). The V gene lost 3 bases and the J gene lost 15 bases, with 18 bases spanning the gap. Per the germline V gene, CDR1 is MNHNS and CDR2 is SASEGT. The CDR3 extends over 13 amino acids.